A selection of T cell receptor beta chains follows, all from one sample in a study of T cells after yellow fever vaccination. In TCRdb, the 5' RACE reads were re-called with MiXCR into one record per CDR3 protein. The table lists a few hundred thousand distinct CDR3 sequences, 15% to 20% of them singletons. The material was PBMCs, obtained 15 days after the yellow fever booster vaccination. The receptors were sampled from a man aged 25 to 40 who received the YFV17D yellow fever vaccine. Each CDR3 is given with its conserved first and last residue. A D gene is named only where the DNA matches it firmly. Rows give clone size only sometimes, using once, few, many, or a class for an expanded clone.

clone_size: many; j_call: TRBJ1-2; v_call: TRBV6-6; d_call: -; cdr3_nt: TGTGCCAGCCAAATCGGGGGGGACTATGGCTACACCTTC; cdr3_aa: CASQIGGDYGYTF
clone_size: -; j_call: TRBJ2-2; v_call: TRBV20-1; d_call: TRBD2; cdr3_nt: TGCAGTGCTGCCGGGACTAGCACAGCGAACACCGGGGAGCTGTTTTTT; cdr3_aa: CSAAGTSTANTGELFF
clone_size: -; j_call: TRBJ2-7; v_call: TRBV5-1; d_call: TRBD1; cdr3_nt: TGCGCCAGCAGCTTGGTGGTCAGGGGACAGGGAGTCCACGAGCAGTACTTC; cdr3_aa: CASSLVVRGQGVHEQYF
clone_size: -; j_call: TRBJ2-1; v_call: TRBV20-1; d_call: TRBD1; cdr3_nt: TGCAGTGCTAGGCAGGGGGCGTTGAATGAGCAGTTCTTC; cdr3_aa: CSARQGALNEQFF
clone_size: few; j_call: TRBJ2-6; v_call: TRBV9; d_call: TRBD1; cdr3_nt: TGTGCCAGCAGCGTTAGACAGGGGGCGGACTCTGGGGCCAACGTCCTGACTTTC; cdr3_aa: CASSVRQGADSGANVLTF
clone_size: -; j_call: TRBJ2-7; v_call: TRBV20-1; d_call: -; cdr3_nt: TGCAGCCCCCTACTACGGGAGAGGGCCGAGCAGTACTTC; cdr3_aa: CSPLLRERAEQYF
clone_size: -; j_call: TRBJ2-1; v_call: TRBV20-1; d_call: -; cdr3_nt: TGCAGTGCTAGAGATCTGGGTCTAGCCCGCAATGAGCAGTTCTTC; cdr3_aa: CSARDLGLARNEQFF
clone_size: -; j_call: TRBJ2-7; v_call: TRBV7-9; d_call: -; cdr3_nt: TGTGCCAGCAGCTGGGACTCTCGTTCCTACGAGCAGTACTTC; cdr3_aa: CASSWDSRSYEQYF
clone_size: few; j_call: TRBJ1-1; v_call: TRBV15; d_call: TRBD1; cdr3_nt: TGTGCCACCAGCAGAGCCACAGGGGTGAACACTGAAGCTTTCTTT; cdr3_aa: CATSRATGVNTEAFF
clone_size: many; j_call: TRBJ1-1; v_call: TRBV10-2; d_call: -; cdr3_nt: TGCGCCAGCAGTGATGCTATGGAAGCTTTCTTT; cdr3_aa: CASSDAMEAFF
clone_size: -; j_call: TRBJ2-5; v_call: TRBV29-1; d_call: TRBD2; cdr3_nt: TGCAGCGTTCGTGGTAGCGGGGGTAGGGAGACCCAGTACTTC; cdr3_aa: CSVRGSGGRETQYF
clone_size: -; j_call: TRBJ2-1; v_call: TRBV5-1; d_call: TRBD1; cdr3_nt: TGCGCCAGCAGCCCCAGGGGGCTCCACTCCTACAATGAGCAGTTCTTC; cdr3_aa: CASSPRGLHSYNEQFF
clone_size: few; j_call: TRBJ2-5; v_call: TRBV28; d_call: TRBD2; cdr3_nt: TGTGCCAGCAGTGGACTAGCGGGAGAAGGGACCCAGTACTTC; cdr3_aa: CASSGLAGEGTQYF
clone_size: few; j_call: TRBJ2-7; v_call: TRBV21-1; d_call: -; cdr3_nt: TGTGCCAGCTATACAAGAGGAGGACAGCCCTACGAGCAGTACTTC; cdr3_aa: CASYTRGGQPYEQYF
clone_size: -; j_call: TRBJ2-1; v_call: TRBV5-1; d_call: TRBD2; cdr3_nt: TGCGCCAGCAGCTTGGGGGGACTAGCGGGGAGCGGTGAGCAGTTCTTC; cdr3_aa: CASSLGGLAGSGEQFF
clone_size: -; j_call: TRBJ2-5; v_call: TRBV10-2; d_call: -; cdr3_nt: TGCGCCAGCAGTGAGTTTGGAGGTCGAGAGACCCAGTACTTC; cdr3_aa: CASSEFGGRETQYF
clone_size: -; j_call: TRBJ2-1; v_call: TRBV29-1; d_call: TRBD2; cdr3_nt: TGCAGCGTTGAAGGGACTAGCGGGGGGAGCTCCTACAATGAGCAGTTCTTC; cdr3_aa: CSVEGTSGGSSYNEQFF
clone_size: -; j_call: TRBJ2-7; v_call: TRBV15; d_call: TRBD2; cdr3_nt: TGTGCCACCAGCAGAGGAGCAGCGGGAATAACCTACGAGCAGTACTTC; cdr3_aa: CATSRGAAGITYEQYF
clone_size: -; j_call: TRBJ2-7; v_call: TRBV7-2; d_call: -; cdr3_nt: TGTGCCAGCAGCCACCCGGCCCGCCACGAGCAGTACTTC; cdr3_aa: CASSHPARHEQYF
clone_size: -; j_call: TRBJ2-1; v_call: TRBV10-1; d_call: -; cdr3_nt: TGCGCCAGCAGTGAATCGAGTGAGCAGTTCTTC; cdr3_aa: CASSESSEQFF
clone_size: -; j_call: TRBJ1-1; v_call: TRBV25-1; d_call: TRBD1; cdr3_nt: TGTGCCAGCAGGATGACAGGGGGAGCTTTCTTT; cdr3_aa: CASRMTGGAFF
clone_size: -; j_call: TRBJ1-5; v_call: TRBV30; d_call: -; cdr3_nt: TGTGCCTGGAGTGGTAACGAGAAGCAGCCCCAGCATTTT; cdr3_aa: CAWSGNEKQPQHF
clone_size: few; j_call: TRBJ2-5; v_call: TRBV7-2; d_call: -; cdr3_nt: TGTGCCAGCAGCCCGACTCCCGACCAGACCCAGTACTTC; cdr3_aa: CASSPTPDQTQYF
clone_size: many; j_call: TRBJ2-6; v_call: TRBV7-3; d_call: -; cdr3_nt: TGTGCCAGCAGCCCCCTGGGCGCTGGGGCCAACGTCCTGACTTTC; cdr3_aa: CASSPLGAGANVLTF
clone_size: -; j_call: TRBJ2-5; v_call: TRBV10-3; d_call: -; cdr3_nt: TGTGCCATCAGTGGTCCGGAAGAGACCCAGTACTTC; cdr3_aa: CAISGPEETQYF
clone_size: -; j_call: TRBJ2-1; v_call: TRBV15; d_call: -; cdr3_nt: TGTGCCACCAGCAGAGTGAGATCCAATGAGCAGTTCTTC; cdr3_aa: CATSRVRSNEQFF
clone_size: few; j_call: TRBJ1-5; v_call: TRBV28; d_call: TRBD1; cdr3_nt: TGTGCCAGCAGTGATCGACAGGGCTTGAAGCCCCAGCATTTT; cdr3_aa: CASSDRQGLKPQHF
clone_size: -; j_call: TRBJ2-3; v_call: TRBV4-2; d_call: TRBD2; cdr3_nt: TGTGCCAGCAGCCAAGATTTTCTAGCGGGAGGGCCGGTGGATACGCAGTATTTT; cdr3_aa: CASSQDFLAGGPVDTQYF
clone_size: -; j_call: TRBJ1-2; v_call: TRBV5-1; d_call: TRBD1; cdr3_nt: TGCGCCAGCAGTCCCGATCTCAGGGGGAACTATGGCTACACCTTC; cdr3_aa: CASSPDLRGNYGYTF
clone_size: -; j_call: TRBJ2-5; v_call: TRBV7-2; d_call: -; cdr3_nt: TGTGCCAGCAGCCAGTCTATCCAAGAGACCCAGTACTTC; cdr3_aa: CASSQSIQETQYF
clone_size: -; j_call: TRBJ2-4; v_call: TRBV9; d_call: -; cdr3_nt: TGTGCCAGCAGCGCTCCCACCAGGGTGGGGGCCAAAAACATTCAGTACTTC; cdr3_aa: CASSAPTRVGAKNIQYF
clone_size: -; j_call: TRBJ2-1; v_call: TRBV12-3/TRBV12-4; d_call: -; cdr3_nt: TGTGCCAGCAGTCCCCCGACAGCTAGTTACAATGAGCAGTTCTTC; cdr3_aa: CASSPPTASYNEQFF
clone_size: -; j_call: TRBJ1-1; v_call: TRBV28; d_call: TRBD1; cdr3_nt: TGTGCCAGCAGTTCCTGGACAGGGAAAGCTTTCTTT; cdr3_aa: CASSSWTGKAFF
clone_size: -; j_call: TRBJ1-2; v_call: TRBV7-8; d_call: TRBD1; cdr3_nt: TGTGCCAGCAGCTTGACGAGGACAGGGGAAGTTGGCTACACCTTC; cdr3_aa: CASSLTRTGEVGYTF
clone_size: few; j_call: TRBJ2-1; v_call: TRBV10-2; d_call: -; cdr3_nt: TGCGCCAGCAGTGGGCCTCGGAGCGGCGGTACAATGAAGCAGTTCTTC; cdr3_aa: CASSGPRSGGTMKQFF
clone_size: few; j_call: TRBJ2-3; v_call: TRBV5-1; d_call: TRBD2; cdr3_nt: TGCGCCAGCTCCCCACTAGCGGGAATGGATACGCAGTATTTT; cdr3_aa: CASSPLAGMDTQYF